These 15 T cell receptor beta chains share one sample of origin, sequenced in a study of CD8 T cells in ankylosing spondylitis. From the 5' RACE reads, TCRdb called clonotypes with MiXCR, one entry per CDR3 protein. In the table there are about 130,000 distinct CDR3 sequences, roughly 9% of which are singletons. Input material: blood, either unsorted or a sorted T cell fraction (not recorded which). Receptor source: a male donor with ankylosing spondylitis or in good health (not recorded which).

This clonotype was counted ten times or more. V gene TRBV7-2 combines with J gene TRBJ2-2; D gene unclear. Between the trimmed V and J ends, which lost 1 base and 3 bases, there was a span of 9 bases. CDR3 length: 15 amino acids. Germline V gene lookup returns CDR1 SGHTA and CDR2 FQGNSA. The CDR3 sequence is CASSLEARHTGELFF. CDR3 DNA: TGTGCCAGCAGCTTAGAGGCCCGTCACACCGGGGAGCTGTTTTTT. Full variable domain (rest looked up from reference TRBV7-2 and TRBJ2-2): GAGVSQSPSNKVTEKGKDVELRCDPISGHTALYWYRQSLGQGLEFLIYFQGNSAPDKSGLPSDRFSAERTGGSVSTLTIQRTQQEDSAVYLCASSLEARHTGELFFGEGSRLTVL.

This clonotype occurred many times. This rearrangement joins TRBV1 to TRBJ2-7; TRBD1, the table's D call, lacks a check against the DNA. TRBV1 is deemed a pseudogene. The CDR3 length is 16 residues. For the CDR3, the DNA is TGCACCAGCAGCCAAGATTCCGGGGACAGCTCCTACGAGCAGTACTTC. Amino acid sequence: CTSSQDSGDSSYEQYF.

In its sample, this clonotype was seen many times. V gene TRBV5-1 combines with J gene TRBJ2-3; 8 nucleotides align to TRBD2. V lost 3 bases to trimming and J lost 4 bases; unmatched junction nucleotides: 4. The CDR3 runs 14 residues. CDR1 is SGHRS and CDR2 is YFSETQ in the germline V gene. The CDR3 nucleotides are TGCGCCAGCAGCTCAGGACTAGCCCCAGATACGCAGTATTTT. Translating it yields CASSSGLAPDTQYF.

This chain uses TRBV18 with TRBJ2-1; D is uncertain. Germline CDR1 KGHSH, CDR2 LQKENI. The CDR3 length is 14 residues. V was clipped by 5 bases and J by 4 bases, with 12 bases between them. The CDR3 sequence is CASSITVTYNEQFF. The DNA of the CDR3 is TGTGCCAGCTCAATAACGGTAACATACAATGAGCAGTTCTTC.

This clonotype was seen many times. The CDR3 sequence is CASSERGGQYF. The CDR3 DNA reads TGTGCCAGCAGTGAACGGGGGGGGCAGTATTTT. The chain has TRBV2 and TRBJ2-3; 8 bases agree with TRBD2. The CDR3 is 11 residues long. V dropped 2 bases and J dropped 11; count of bases not matched to a gene: 0. The germline gives CDR1 SNHLY, CDR2 FYNNEI.

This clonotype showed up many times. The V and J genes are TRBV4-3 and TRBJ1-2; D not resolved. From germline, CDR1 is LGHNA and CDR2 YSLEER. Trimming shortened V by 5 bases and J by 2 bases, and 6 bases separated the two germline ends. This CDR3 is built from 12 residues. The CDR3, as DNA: TGCGCCAGCAGCTCACAAAACTATGGCTACACCTTC. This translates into CASSSQNYGYTF.

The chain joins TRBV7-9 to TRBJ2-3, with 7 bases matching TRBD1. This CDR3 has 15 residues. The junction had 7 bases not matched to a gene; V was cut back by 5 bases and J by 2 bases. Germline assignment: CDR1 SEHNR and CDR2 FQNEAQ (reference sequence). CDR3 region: CASSLTTGSTDTQYF. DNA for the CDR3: TGTGCCAGCAGCCTGACGACAGGGTCCACAGATACGCAGTATTTT.

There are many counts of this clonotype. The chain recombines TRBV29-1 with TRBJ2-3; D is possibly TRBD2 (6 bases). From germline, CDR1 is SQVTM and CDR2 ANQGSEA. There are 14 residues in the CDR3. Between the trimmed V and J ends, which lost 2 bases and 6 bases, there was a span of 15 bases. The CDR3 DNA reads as TGCAGCGTTGAAATGTGGCGGGGACCGGATACGCAGTATTTT. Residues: CSVEMWRGPDTQYF.

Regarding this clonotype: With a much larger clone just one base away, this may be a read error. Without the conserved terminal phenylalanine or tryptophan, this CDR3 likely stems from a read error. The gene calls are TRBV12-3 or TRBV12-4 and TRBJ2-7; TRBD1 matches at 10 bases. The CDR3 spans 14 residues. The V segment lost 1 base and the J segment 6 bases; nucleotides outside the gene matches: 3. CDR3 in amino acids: CASSLETGGVEQYL. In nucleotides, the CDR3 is TGTGCCAGCAGTTTAGAGACAGGGGGCGTCGAGCAGTACTTG.

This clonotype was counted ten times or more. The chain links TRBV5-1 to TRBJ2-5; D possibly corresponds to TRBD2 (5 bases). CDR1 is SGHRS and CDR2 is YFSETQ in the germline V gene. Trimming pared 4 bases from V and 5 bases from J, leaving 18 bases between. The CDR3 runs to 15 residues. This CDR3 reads CASSPTGSGVETQYF. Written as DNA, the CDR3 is TGCGCCAGCAGCCCGACGGGGTCCGGGGTTGAGACCCAGTACTTC.

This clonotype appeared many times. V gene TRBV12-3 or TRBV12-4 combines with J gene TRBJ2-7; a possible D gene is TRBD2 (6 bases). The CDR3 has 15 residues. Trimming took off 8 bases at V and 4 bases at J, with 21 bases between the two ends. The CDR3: CASGLWGGTGYEQYF. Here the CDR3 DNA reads TGTGCCAGCGGACTTTGGGGCGGGACTGGGTACGAGCAGTACTTC.

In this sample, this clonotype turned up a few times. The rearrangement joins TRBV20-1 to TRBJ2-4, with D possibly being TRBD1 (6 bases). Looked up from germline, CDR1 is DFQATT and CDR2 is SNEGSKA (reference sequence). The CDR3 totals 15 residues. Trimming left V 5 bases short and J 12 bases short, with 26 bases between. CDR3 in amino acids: CSAAQVGQTSVSQYF. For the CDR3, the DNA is TGCAGTGCTGCTCAAGTAGGACAGACCTCGGTCAGTCAGTACTTC.

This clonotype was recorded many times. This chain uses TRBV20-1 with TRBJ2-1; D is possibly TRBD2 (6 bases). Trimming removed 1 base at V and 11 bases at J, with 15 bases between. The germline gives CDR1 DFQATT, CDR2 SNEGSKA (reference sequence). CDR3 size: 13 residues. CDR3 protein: CSARARGSGKQFF. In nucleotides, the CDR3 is TGCAGTGCTAGAGCCCGGGGGTCGGGTAAGCAGTTCTTC.

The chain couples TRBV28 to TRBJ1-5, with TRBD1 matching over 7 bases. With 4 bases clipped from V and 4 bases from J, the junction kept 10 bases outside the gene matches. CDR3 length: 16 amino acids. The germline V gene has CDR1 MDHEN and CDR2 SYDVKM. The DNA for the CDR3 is TGTGCCAGCAGTTGGAGACAGGGTCGGGTAAATCAGCCCCAGCATTTT. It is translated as CASSWRQGRVNQPQHF.

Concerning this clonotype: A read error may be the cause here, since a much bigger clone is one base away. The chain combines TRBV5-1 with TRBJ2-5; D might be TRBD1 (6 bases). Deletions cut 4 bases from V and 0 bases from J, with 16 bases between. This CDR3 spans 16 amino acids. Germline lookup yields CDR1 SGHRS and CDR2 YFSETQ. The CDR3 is CASSVADRPNQETQYF. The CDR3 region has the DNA TGCGCCAGCAGCGTGGCGGACAGACCTAACCAAGAGACCCAGTACTTC.